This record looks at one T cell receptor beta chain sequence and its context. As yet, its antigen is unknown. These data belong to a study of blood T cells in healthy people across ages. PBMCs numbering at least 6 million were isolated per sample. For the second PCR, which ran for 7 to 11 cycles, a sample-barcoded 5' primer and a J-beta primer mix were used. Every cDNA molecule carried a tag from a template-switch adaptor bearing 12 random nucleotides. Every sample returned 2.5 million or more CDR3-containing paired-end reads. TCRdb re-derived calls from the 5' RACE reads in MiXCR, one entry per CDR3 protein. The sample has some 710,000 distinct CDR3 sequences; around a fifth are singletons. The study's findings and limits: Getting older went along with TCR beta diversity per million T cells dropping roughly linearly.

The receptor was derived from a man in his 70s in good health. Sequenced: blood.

CDR3: CASTLRGQGGTEAFF. The CDR3 coding sequence is TGTGCCAGCACCCTGAGGGGACAGGGAGGAACTGAAGCTTTCTTT. The V gene is TRBV2, the J gene TRBJ1-1, with 9 nucleotides matching TRBD1. CDR3 length: 15 amino acids. Per the germline V gene, CDR1 is SNHLY and CDR2 is FYNNEI. V lost 7 bases, J lost 5 bases, and 11 bases stayed unmatched.